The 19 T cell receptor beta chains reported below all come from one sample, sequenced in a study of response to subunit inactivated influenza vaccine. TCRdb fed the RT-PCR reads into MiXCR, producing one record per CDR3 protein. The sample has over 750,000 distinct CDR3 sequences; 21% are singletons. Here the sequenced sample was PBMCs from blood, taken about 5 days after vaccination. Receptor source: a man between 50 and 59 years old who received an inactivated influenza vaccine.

CDR3: CASRKTGGDTDTQYF. The CDR3 bases are TGTGCCAGCAGGAAAACAGGGGGTGACACAGATACGCAGTATTTT. The rearrangement uses TRBV12-3 or TRBV12-4 and TRBJ2-3, with 8 bases aligning to TRBD1. The CDR3 has 15 residues. V shed 6 bases, J shed 2 bases, and the junction held 7 bases outside the gene matches.

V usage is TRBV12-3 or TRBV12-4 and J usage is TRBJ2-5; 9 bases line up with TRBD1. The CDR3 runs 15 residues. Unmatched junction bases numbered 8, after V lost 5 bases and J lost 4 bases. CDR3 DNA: TGTGCCAGCAGTACCGGGACAGGGATGGGAGAGACCCAGTACTTC. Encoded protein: CASSTGTGMGETQYF.

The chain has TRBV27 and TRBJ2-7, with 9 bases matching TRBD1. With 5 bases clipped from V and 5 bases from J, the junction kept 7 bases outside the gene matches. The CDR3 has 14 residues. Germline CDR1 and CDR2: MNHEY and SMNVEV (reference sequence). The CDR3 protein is CASSLGTGWDEQYF. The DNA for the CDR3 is TGTGCCAGCAGTCTTGGGACAGGGTGGGACGAGCAGTACTTC.

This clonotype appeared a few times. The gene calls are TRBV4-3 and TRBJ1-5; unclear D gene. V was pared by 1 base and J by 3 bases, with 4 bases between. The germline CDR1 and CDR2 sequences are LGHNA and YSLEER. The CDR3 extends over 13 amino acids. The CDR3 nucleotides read TGCGCCAGCAGCCAAGCAACCAATCAGCCCCAGCATTTT. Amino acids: CASSQATNQPQHF.

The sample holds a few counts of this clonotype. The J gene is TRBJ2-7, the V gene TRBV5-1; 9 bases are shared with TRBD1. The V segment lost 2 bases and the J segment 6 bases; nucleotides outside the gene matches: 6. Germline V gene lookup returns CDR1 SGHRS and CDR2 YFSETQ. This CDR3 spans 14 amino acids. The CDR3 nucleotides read TGCGCCAGCAGCTTACTGGGACAGGGAGGCGAGCAGTACTTC. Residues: CASSLLGQGGEQYF.

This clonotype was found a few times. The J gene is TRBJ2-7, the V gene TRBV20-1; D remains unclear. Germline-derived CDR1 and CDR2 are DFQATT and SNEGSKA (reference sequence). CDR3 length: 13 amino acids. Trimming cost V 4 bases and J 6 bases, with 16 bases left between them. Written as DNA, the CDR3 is TGCAGTGCTAAAGGACCCAACCTAGGCGAGCAGTACTTC. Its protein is CSAKGPNLGEQYF.

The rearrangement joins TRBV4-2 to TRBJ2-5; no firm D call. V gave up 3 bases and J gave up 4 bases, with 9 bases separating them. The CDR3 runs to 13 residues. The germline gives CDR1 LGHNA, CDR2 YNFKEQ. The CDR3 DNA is TGTGCCAGCAGCCAGAGCGACGGAGAGACCCAGTACTTC. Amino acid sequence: CASSQSDGETQYF.

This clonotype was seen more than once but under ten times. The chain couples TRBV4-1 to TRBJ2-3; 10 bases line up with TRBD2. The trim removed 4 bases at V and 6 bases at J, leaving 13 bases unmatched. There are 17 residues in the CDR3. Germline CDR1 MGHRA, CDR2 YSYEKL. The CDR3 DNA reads TGCGCCAGCAGCCTCATTCCCGGGACTAGCGTTTCGGATACGCAGTATTTT. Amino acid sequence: CASSLIPGTSVSDTQYF.

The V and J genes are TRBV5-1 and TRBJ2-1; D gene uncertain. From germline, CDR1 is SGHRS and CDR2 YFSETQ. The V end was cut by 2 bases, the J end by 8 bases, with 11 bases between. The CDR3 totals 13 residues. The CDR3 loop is CASSFRPLDEQFF. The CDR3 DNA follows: TGCGCCAGCAGCTTTCGGCCCCTCGATGAGCAGTTCTTC.

The CDR3 sequence: CASSYGTSIHEQYF. The CDR3, as DNA: TGTGCCAGCAGTTATGGGACTAGCATTCACGAGCAGTACTTC. V usage is TRBV6-5 and J usage is TRBJ2-7; 9 positions agree with TRBD2. The CDR3 extends over 14 amino acids. J gave up 5 bases and V 3 bases, and 5 bases lay outside the gene matches. The germline V gene has CDR1 MNHEY and CDR2 SVGAGI.

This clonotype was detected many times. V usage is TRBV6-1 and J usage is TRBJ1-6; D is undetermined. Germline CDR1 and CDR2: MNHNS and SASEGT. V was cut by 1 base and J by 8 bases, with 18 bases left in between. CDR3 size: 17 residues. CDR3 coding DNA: TGTGCCAGCAGTGAAGTTATGGGCTCCGGGCCATATTCACCCCTCCACTTT. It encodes CASSEVMGSGPYSPLHF.

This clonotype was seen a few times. The CDR3 region has the DNA TGTGCCACCAGTGATTCGGGGGATCCCACAGATACGCAGTATTTT. Residues: CATSDSGDPTDTQYF. V and J are TRBV24-1 and TRBJ2-3; maybe TRBD2 (6 bases). Germline V gene data show CDR1 as KGHDR and CDR2 as SFDVKD. V was trimmed by 2 bases and J by 2 bases, leaving 10 bases between them. The CDR3 has 15 residues.

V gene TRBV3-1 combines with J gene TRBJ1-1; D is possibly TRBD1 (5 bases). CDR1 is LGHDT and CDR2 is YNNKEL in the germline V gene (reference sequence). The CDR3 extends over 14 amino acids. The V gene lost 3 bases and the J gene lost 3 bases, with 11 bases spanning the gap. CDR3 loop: CASSHPGTHTEAFF. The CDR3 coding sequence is TGTGCCAGCAGCCACCCCGGGACGCACACTGAAGCTTTCTTT.

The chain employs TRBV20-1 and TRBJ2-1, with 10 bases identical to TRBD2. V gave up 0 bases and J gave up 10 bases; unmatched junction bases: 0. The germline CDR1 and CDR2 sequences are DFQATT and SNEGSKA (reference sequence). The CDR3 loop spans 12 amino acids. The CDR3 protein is CSARELAGEQFF. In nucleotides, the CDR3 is TGCAGTGCTAGAGAACTAGCGGGAGAGCAGTTCTTC.

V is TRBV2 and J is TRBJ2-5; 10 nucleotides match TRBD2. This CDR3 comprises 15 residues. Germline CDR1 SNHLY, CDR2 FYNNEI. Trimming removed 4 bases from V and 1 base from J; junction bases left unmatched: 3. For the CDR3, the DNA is TGTGCCAGCAGTGCTCTAGCGGGGGCCCAAGAGACCCAGTACTTC. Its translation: CASSALAGAQETQYF.

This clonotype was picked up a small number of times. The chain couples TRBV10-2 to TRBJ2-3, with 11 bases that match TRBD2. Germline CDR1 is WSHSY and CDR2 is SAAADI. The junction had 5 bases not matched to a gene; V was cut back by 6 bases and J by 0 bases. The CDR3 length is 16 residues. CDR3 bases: TGCGCCAGCAGGGATAGCGGGGGGGATAGCACAGATACGCAGTATTTT. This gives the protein CASRDSGGDSTDTQYF.

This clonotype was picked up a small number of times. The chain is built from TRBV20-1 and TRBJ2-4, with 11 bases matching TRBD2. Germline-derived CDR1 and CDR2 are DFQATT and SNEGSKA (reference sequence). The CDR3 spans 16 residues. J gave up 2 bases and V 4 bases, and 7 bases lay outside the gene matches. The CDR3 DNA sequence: TGCAGTGCTAAGTTACTAGCGGGAGTAACCAAAAACATTCAGTACTTC. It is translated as CSAKLLAGVTKNIQYF.

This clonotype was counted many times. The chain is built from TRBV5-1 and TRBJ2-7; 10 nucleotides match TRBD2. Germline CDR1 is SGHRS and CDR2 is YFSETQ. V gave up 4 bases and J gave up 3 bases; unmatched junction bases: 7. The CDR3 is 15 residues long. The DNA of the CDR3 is TGCGCCAGCAGCGTTGGGGCTAGCGGGAGCTACGAGCAGTACTTC. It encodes CASSVGASGSYEQYF.

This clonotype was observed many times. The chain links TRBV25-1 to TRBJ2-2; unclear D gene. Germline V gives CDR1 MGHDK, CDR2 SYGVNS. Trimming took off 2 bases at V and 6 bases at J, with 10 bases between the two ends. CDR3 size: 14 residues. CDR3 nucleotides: TGTGCCAGCAGTGAAGGGGATAGGGCCGGGGAGCTGTTTTTT. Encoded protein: CASSEGDRAGELFF.